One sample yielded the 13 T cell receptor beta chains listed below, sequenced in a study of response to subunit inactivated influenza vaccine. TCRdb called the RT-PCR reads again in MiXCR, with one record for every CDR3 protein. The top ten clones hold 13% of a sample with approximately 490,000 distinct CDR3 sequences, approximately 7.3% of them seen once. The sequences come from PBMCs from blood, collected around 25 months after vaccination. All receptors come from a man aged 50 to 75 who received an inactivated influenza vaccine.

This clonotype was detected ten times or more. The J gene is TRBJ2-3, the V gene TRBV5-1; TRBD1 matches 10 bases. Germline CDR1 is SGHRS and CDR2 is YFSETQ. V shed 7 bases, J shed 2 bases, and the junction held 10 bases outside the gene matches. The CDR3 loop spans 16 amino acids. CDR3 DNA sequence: TGCGCCAGCGGGATGGGGACAGGGGCCGACACAGATACGCAGTATTTT. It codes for CASGMGTGADTDTQYF.

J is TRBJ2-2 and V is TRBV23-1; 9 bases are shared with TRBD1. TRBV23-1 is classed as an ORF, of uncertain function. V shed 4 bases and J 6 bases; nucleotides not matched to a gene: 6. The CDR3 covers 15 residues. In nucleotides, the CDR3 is TGCGCCAGCAGTCGCTACAGGGGGCGCCCCGGGGAGCTGTTTTTT. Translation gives CASSRYRGRPGELFF.

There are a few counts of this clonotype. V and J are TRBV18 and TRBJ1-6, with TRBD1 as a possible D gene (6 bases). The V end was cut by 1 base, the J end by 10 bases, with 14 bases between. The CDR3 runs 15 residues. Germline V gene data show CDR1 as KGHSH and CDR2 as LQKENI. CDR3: CASSPRTGHLSPLHF. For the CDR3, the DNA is TGTGCCAGCTCACCACGTACGGGACATCTCTCACCCCTCCACTTT.

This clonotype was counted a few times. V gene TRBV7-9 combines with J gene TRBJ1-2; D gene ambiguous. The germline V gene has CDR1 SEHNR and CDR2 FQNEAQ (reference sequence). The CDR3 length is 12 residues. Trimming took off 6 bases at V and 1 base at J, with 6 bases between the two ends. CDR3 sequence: CASSAVNYGYTF. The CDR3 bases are TGTGCCAGCAGTGCAGTTAACTATGGCTACACCTTC.

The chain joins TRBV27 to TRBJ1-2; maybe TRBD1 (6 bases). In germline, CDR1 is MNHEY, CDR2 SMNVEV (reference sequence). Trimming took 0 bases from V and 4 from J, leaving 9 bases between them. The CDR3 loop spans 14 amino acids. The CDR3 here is CASSLSGGGYGYTF. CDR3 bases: TGTGCCAGCAGTTTATCGGGGGGCGGCTATGGCTACACCTTC.

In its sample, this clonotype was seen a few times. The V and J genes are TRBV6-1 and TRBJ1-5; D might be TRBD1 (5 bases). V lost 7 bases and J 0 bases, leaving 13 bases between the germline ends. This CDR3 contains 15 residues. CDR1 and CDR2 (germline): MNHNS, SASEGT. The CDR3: CASNIKQASNQPQHF. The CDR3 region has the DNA TGTGCCAGCAACATAAAACAGGCTAGCAATCAGCCCCAGCATTTT.

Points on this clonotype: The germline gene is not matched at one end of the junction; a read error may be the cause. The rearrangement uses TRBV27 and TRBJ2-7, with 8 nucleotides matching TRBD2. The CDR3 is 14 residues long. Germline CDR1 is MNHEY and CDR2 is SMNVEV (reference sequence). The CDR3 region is CASSRREASYEQYF. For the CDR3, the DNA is TGCGCCAGCTCCAGGCGGGAGGCTTCCTACGAGCAGTACTTC.

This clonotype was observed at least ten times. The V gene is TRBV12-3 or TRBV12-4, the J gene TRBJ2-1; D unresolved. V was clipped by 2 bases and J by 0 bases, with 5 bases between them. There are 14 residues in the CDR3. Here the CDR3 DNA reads TGTGCCAGCAGTTTAATATCCTCCTACAATGAGCAGTTCTTC. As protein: CASSLISSYNEQFF.

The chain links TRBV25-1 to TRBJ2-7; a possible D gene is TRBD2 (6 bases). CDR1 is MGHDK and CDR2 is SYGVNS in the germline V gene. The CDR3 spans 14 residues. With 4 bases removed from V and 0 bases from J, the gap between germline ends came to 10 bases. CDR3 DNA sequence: TGTGCCAGCAGTGCGGGGACTGTCTCCTACGAGCAGTACTTC. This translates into CASSAGTVSYEQYF.

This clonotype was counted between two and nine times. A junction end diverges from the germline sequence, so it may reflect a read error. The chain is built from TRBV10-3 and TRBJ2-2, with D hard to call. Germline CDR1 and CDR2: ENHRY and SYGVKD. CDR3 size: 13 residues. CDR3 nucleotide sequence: TGTGCCACCAGTGAGTCGGTGGACGGGGAGCTGTTTTTT. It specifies CATSESVDGELFF.

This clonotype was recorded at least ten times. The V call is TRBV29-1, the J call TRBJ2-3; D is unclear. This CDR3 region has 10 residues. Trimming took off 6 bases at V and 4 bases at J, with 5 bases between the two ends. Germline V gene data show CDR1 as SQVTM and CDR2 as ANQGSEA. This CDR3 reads CSVSPDTQYF. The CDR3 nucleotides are TGCAGCGTAAGTCCAGATACGCAGTATTTT.

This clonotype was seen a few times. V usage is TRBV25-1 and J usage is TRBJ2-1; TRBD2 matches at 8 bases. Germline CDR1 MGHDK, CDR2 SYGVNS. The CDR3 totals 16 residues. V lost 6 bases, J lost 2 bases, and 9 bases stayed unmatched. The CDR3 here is CASSSSPGGAYNEQFF. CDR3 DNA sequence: TGTGCCAGCAGCTCCTCACCCGGGGGGGCCTACAATGAGCAGTTCTTC. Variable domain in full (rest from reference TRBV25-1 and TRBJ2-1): EADIYQTPRYLVIGTGKKITLECSQTMGHDKMYWYQQDPGMELHLIHYSYGVNSTEKGDLSSESTVSRIRTEHFPLTLESARPSHTSQYLCASSSSPGGAYNEQFFGPGTRLTVL.

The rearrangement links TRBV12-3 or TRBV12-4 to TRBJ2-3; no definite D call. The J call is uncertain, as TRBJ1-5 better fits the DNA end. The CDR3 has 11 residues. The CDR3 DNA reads TGTGCCAGCAGTTTTAGAGATACGCAGCATTTT. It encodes CASSFRDTQHF.